The rows below give T cell receptor beta chains drawn from one sample of a study of monozygotic twins with inflammatory bowel disease. TCRdb reprocessed the 5' RACE reads, keeping one entry per CDR3 protein, no DNA. The sample shows 200,000 to 250,000 distinct CDR3 sequences, and about 8% sits with its ten largest clones. Sequencing used blood. These receptors came from a human donor with ulcerative colitis or Crohn's disease, or a healthy co-twin of an affected twin (not recorded which). Both conserved end residues are part of each CDR3.

J | V | CDR3
TRBJ1-2 | TRBV5-1 | CASSLAGDTYGYTF
TRBJ2-7 | TRBV5-1 | CASSPGQTYEQYF
TRBJ1-1 | TRBV15 | CATSRVGGENTEAFF
TRBJ2-7 | TRBV18 | CASSPGTGGLYEQYF
TRBJ1-1 | TRBV5-1 | CASRLGQGGNTEAFF
TRBJ2-3 | TRBV4-1 | CASSLLEGQRDTQYF
TRBJ1-5 | TRBV27 | CAGHSNQPQHF
TRBJ1-1 | TRBV7-9 | CASSSTENTEAFF
TRBJ2-3 | TRBV11-2 | CASEERGARTQYF
TRBJ1-2 | TRBV16 | CASSQGELYGYTF
TRBJ2-1 | TRBV6-1 | CASSPGPRQGGNEQFF
TRBJ1-1 | TRBV10-3 | CAISGAQRGTEAFF
TRBJ2-1 | TRBV12-3/TRBV12-4 | CASSSDPTSIDEQFF
TRBJ2-7 | TRBV12-3/TRBV12-4 | CASSWLFYEQYF
TRBJ2-1 | TRBV7-2 | CASTQGEGTSWYNEQFF
TRBJ1-2 | TRBV3-1 | CASSQGPTQTGGYTF
TRBJ1-5 | TRBV5-5 | CASSSGGADQPQHF
TRBJ1-1 | TRBV7-3 | CASSRGGIAEAFF
TRBJ2-7 | TRBV21-1 | CASSKALDRVNVYEQYF
TRBJ2-1 | TRBV24-1 | CATMGGSYNEQFF
TRBJ2-1 | TRBV20-1 | CSANPSGNEQFF